This record looks at one TCR beta chain sequence and its context. Antigen specificity is unknown. This record comes from a study of OX40 agonist ivuxolimab in advanced cancers. Across the study: The patients got ivuxolimab, which is an agonistic anti-OX40 (CD134) antibody. Antecedent anti-PD-1, anti-PD-L1 or anti-CTLA-4 therapy was permissible, with under 50% having received some.

CDR1 is SGHAT, CDR2 FQNNGV, per germline. This CDR3 has 14 amino acids. Germline trimming cut 4 bases from V and 7 bases from J; bases unmatched to any gene: 10. Study-level points and caveats: The investigators did not determine what antigen specificity the expanded peripheral T cells had. Those patients achieving a partial response at 0.1-3.0 mg/kg showed among the lowest clonal expansion.

This table comes from immunoSEQ multiplex PCR, and its TCRdb copy is limited to in-frame clones, with some not included. The sample holds about 82,000 clones, 91% seen once. The TCR originated in an adult with an advanced solid tumor such as melanoma, head and neck, liver or kidney cancer. This rearrangement joins TRBV11-2 to TRBJ2-7, with 7 bases lining up with TRBD2. Sequenced here: CD4+ or CD8+ T cells sorted from blood, sampled in a trial of the OX40 agonist ivuxolimab. This CDR3 reads CASSSQAGVGEQYF. The CDR3 bases are TGTGCCAGCAGCTCCCAGGCGGGAGTTGGTGAGCAGTACTTC.